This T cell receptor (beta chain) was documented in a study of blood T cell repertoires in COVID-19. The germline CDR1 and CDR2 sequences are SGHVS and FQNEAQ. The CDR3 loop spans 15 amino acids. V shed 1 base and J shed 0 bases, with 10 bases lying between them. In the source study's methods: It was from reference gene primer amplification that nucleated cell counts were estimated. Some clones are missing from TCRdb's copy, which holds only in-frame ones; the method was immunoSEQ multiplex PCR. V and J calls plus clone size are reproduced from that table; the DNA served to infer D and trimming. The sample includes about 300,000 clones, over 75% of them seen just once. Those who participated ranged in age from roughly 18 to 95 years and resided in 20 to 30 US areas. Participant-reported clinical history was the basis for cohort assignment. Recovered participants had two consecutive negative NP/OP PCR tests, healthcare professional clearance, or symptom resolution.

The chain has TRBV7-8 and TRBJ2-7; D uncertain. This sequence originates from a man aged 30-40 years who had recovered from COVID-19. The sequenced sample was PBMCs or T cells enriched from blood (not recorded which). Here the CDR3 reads CASSLVYGASYEQYF. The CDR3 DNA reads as TGTGCCAGCAGCTTAGTTTATGGAGCCTCCTACGAGCAGTACTTC.